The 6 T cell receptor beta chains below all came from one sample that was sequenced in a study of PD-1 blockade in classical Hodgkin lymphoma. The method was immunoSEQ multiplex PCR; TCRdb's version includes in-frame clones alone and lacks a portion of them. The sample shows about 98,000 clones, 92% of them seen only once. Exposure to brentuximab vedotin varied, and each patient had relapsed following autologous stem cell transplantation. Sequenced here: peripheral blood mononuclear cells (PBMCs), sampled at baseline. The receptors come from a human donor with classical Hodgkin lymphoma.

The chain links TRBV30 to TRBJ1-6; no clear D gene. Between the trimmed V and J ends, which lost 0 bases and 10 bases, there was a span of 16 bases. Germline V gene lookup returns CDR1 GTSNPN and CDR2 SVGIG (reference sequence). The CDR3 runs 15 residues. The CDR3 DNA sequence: TGTGCCTGGAGTGTACTCGGGAGGGTAAGGTCACCCCTCCACTTT. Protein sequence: CAWSVLGRVRSPLHF.

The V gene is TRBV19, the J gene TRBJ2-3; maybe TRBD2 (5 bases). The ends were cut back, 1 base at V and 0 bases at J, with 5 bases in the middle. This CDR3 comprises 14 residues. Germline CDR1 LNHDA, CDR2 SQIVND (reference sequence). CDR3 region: CASSIAGSTDTQYF. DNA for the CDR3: TGTGCCAGTAGTATAGCGGGAAGCACAGATACGCAGTATTTT.

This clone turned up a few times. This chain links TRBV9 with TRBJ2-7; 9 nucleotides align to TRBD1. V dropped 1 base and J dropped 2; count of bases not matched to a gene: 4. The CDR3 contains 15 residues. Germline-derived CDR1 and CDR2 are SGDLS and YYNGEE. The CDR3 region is CASSVRTGVPYEQYF. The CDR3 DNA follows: TGTGCCAGCAGCGTAAGGACAGGGGTCCCCTACGAGCAGTACTTC.

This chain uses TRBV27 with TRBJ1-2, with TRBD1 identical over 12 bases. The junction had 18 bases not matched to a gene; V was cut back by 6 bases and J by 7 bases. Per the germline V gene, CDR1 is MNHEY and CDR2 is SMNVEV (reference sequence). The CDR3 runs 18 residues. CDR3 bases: TGTGCCAGCAGGCCTTTCTGGGGACAGGGGGCACCCCCACCTGGCTACACCTTC. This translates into CASRPFWGQGAPPPGYTF.

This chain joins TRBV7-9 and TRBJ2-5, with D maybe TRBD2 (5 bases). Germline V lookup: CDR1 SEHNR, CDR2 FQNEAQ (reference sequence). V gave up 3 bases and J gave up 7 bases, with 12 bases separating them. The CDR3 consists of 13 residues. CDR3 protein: CASSFASLGTQYF. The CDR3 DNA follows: TGTGCCAGCAGCTTTGCTAGCCTAGGGACCCAGTACTTC.

The chain's CDR3 is CAWSMWETQYF. CDR3 sequence (DNA): TGTGCCTGGAGCATGTGGGAGACCCAGTACTTC. The chain recombines TRBV30 with TRBJ2-5; D remains unclear. The CDR3 loop spans 11 amino acids. V was shortened by 3 bases and J by 5 bases, with 7 bases between the two germline ends. Germline V gene lookup returns CDR1 GTSNPN and CDR2 SVGIG (reference sequence). Complete variable domain (other parts from reference TRBV30 and TRBJ2-5): SQTIHQWPATLVQPVGSPLSLECTVEGTSNPNLYWYRQAAGRGLQLLFYSVGIGQISSEVPQNLSASRPQDRQFILSSKKLLLSDSGFYLCAWSMWETQYFGPGTRLLVL.